Each of the 12 T cell receptor beta chains below was sequenced from the same sample in a study of T cell changes during pregnancy in multiple sclerosis. The protocol was immunoSEQ multiplex PCR, while the TCRdb copy is restricted to in-frame clones and leaves out a portion. The top ten clones hold over 0.55% of a sample with some 42,000 clones, roughly 91% of them seen once. The material was CD4+ T cells from peripheral blood mononuclear cells, obtained in the third trimester of pregnancy. The source is a female donor with multiple sclerosis, enrolled in a pregnancy study.

The chain uses TRBV29-1 and TRBJ2-1; TRBD2 aligns across 9 bases. With V trimmed by 8 bases and J by 6 bases, 17 bases remained unmatched. The CDR3 consists of 16 residues. Per the germline V gene, CDR1 is SQVTM and CDR2 is ANQGSEA. CDR3 sequence (DNA): TGCAGCTCCCGCGCGCGGGAGGGCAGGATCGGCAATGAGCAGTTCTTC. Protein product: CSSRAREGRIGNEQFF.

The chain carries TRBV5-5 and TRBJ2-4; 9 nucleotides align to TRBD1. Germline values: CDR1 SGHKS, CDR2 YYEKEE (reference sequence). Trimming removed 0 bases from V and 3 bases from J; junction bases left unmatched: 10. The CDR3 is 18 amino acids. CDR3 nucleotides: TGTGCCAGCAGCTTGGCCCCGGGACAGGGAAGGGGCAAAAACATTCAGTACTTC. Its translation is CASSLAPGQGRGKNIQYF.

This rearrangement joins TRBV11-2 to TRBJ1-1; tentatively, D is TRBD1 (5 bases). The CDR3 extends over 14 amino acids. Germline assignment: CDR1 SGHAT and CDR2 FQNNGV. Deletions cut 5 bases from V and 11 bases from J, with 21 bases between. Here the CDR3 DNA reads TGTGCCAGCAGCACCCAAACGTTCAGGACAAGGGCTTTCTTT. Translating it yields CASSTQTFRTRAFF.

The chain is built from TRBV13 and TRBJ2-1, with TRBD2 matching over 8 bases. With V trimmed by 4 bases and J by 2 bases, 7 bases remained unmatched. Germline V lookup: CDR1 PRHDT, CDR2 FYEKMQ (reference sequence). The CDR3 totals 16 residues. CDR3 nucleotide sequence: TGTGCCAGCAGCTCAACGGGCGGGAGGACCTACAATGAGCAGTTCTTC. Amino acids: CASSSTGGRTYNEQFF.

This chain uses TRBV7-8 with TRBJ1-2, with TRBD1 matching over 7 bases. The CDR3 runs 15 residues. Germline CDR1 reads SGHVS; CDR2 reads FQNEAQ. Unmatched junction bases numbered 7, after V lost 5 bases and J lost 1 base. The CDR3 loop is CASSTRTGINYGYTF. The CDR3 coding sequence is TGTGCCAGCAGCACCCGGACAGGAATTAACTATGGCTACACCTTC.

The rearrangement joins TRBV23-1 to TRBJ2-1, with 10 bases lining up with TRBD1. TRBV23-1 is an ORF for which the function is uncertain. V lost 5 bases to trimming and J lost 2 bases; unmatched junction nucleotides: 9. This CDR3 comprises 17 residues. CDR3 bases: TGCGCCAGCAGTTCCTGGGGGACAGGGGCCCCCTACAATGAGCAGTTCTTC. Translation gives CASSSWGTGAPYNEQFF.

This CDR3 reads CASSVVTNTGELFF. Here the CDR3 DNA reads TGTGCCAGCAGCGTCGTTACGAACACCGGGGAGCTGTTTTTT. The chain links TRBV9 to TRBJ2-2; no firm D call. Germline CDR1 is SGDLS and CDR2 is YYNGEE. CDR3 length: 14 amino acids. Between the trimmed V and J ends, which lost 2 bases and 0 bases, there was a span of 5 bases.

The V gene is TRBV11-2, the J gene TRBJ2-4, with TRBD2 identical over 8 bases. The CDR3 runs to 15 residues. V lost 3 bases, J lost 6 bases, and 7 bases stayed unmatched. Germline V CDR1 and CDR2: SGHAT, FQNNGV. The CDR3 spells CASSFEGLVGNIQYF. The CDR3 DNA sequence: TGTGCCAGCAGCTTCGAGGGACTAGTTGGAAACATTCAGTACTTC.

J is TRBJ2-7 and V is TRBV28, with unresolved D. There are 15 residues in the CDR3. Germline CDR1 and CDR2: MDHEN and SYDVKM. The V and J ends lost 1 base and 3 bases respectively, with 13 bases between them. This CDR3 is CASSLLWWSVYEQYF. The CDR3 coding sequence is TGTGCCAGCAGTTTATTGTGGTGGTCGGTCTACGAGCAGTACTTC.

As DNA, the CDR3 is TGCAGCGTTGAGGGCGGACAGAAACTCACTGAAGCTTTCTTT. Its protein is CSVEGGQKLTEAFF. J is TRBJ1-1 and V is TRBV29-1; D is perhaps TRBD1 (6 bases). The CDR3 has 14 residues. From germline, CDR1 is SQVTM and CDR2 ANQGSEA. The V gene lost 3 bases and the J gene lost 4 bases, with 15 bases spanning the gap.

The rearrangement links TRBV7-9 to TRBJ2-5, with D perhaps TRBD2 (6 bases). The CDR3 totals 13 residues. Per germline, CDR1 SEHNR and CDR2 FQNEAQ (reference sequence). Trimming took off 5 bases at V and 5 bases at J, with 12 bases between the two ends. In nucleotides, the CDR3 is TGTGCCAGCAGCCGGGGGTTCTGGGAGACCCAGTACTTC. Its protein is CASSRGFWETQYF.

The chain joins TRBV5-1 to TRBJ2-5; a possible D gene is TRBD1 (5 bases). Near its end, the DNA agrees better with TRBJ2-7, so the J call may be wrong. Looked up from germline, CDR1 is SGHRS and CDR2 is YFSETQ. This CDR3 spans 13 amino acids. Written as DNA, the CDR3 is TGCGCCAGCAGCCCAGGGTCTTCCTACGAGCAGTACTTC. Translation gives CASSPGSSYEQYF.